This T cell receptor (beta chain) appears in the sequencing data of a study of T cells in Graves' hyperthyroidism and ophthalmopathy. On the study more broadly: Prior to any treatment, at the point of initial diagnosis, peripheral blood was collected. The study, taken as a whole, reports: Most expanded thyroid clonotypes above 0.001 recurred in blood.

Regions amplified from RNA transcripts were the TCR beta CDR3 regions. An initial round of RT-PCR targeting the TCR CDR3 relied on the HTBI primer set. TCRdb passed the multiplex PCR reads through MiXCR, listing each CDR3 protein once. This table has 140,000 or so distinct CDR3 sequences, more than 20% appearing once. Each diagnosis drew on symptoms, thyroxine, TRAb, thyroid ultrasound and orbital computed tomography findings. Regarding this clonotype: Its target is unknown.

Sequencing input: blood. This TCR was recovered from a woman aged 45 to 65 with Graves' hyperthyroidism that later progressed to Graves' ophthalmopathy.

The DNA for the CDR3 is TGTGCCACCAGTGATTTGGTCGGTCAGCCCCAGCATTTT. Translation gives CATSDLVGQPQHF. The rearrangement links TRBV24-1 to TRBJ1-5; D not certain. CDR3 size: 13 residues. Trimming took off 0 bases at V and 6 bases at J, with 5 bases between the two ends. Germline V gene sequence: CDR1 KGHDR, CDR2 SFDVKD.